Listed below are T cell receptor beta chains from one sample, sequenced in a study of T cells in localized non-small cell lung cancer. TCRdb's copy holds only in-frame clones and misses some; the assay was immunoSEQ multiplex PCR. The sample records around 29,000 clones, more than 75% being singletons. The sample consisted of peripheral blood, taken before any cancer treatment. Every receptor here comes from a male donor aged 60 or over with stage II squamous cell lung carcinoma. The CDR3 runs from the conserved cysteine through the conserved F or W.

j_call v_call cdr3_aa
TRBJ1-5 TRBV30 CAWSDTGLPYSNQPQHF
TRBJ1-2 TRBV6-1 CASSDWGQGSSGGYTF
TRBJ1-3 TRBV29-1 CSVEDWTGSGNTIYF
TRBJ2-5 TRBV13 CASSLRTFQETQYF
TRBJ2-5 TRBV18 CASSPPTLKETQYF
TRBJ2-7 TRBV15 CATSRGDREGEQYF
TRBJ2-7 TRBV10-3 CAISEGVGIYEQYF
TRBJ1-2 TRBV25-1 CASSLPGTGVGYGYTF
TRBJ2-1 TRBV7-6 CASSTPGQGMNEQFF
TRBJ1-2 TRBV28 CASSPPGRPGYTF
TRBJ1-5 TRBV30 CAWSTMDGIQPQHF
TRBJ2-7 TRBV4-2 CASSPGEVGEGGEQYF
TRBJ2-7 TRBV11-2 CASSWDRLDEQYF
TRBJ1-4 TRBV6-1 CASSEVYRVEEKLFF
TRBJ2-7 TRBV6-5 CASSTGRPPYEQYF
TRBJ2-3 TRBV18 CASSPSPDTQYF
TRBJ2-3 TRBV2 CASSEVSTSTDTQYF
TRBJ2-2 TRBV19 CASSIDWGLANTGELFF
TRBJ1-1 TRBV14 CASSQEQFTEAFF
TRBJ2-1 TRBV10-2 CASYSGFWSNEQFF
TRBJ2-2 TRBV19 CASTFLGSRGRNTGELFF
TRBJ1-1 TRBV6-1 CASSLGWGNTEAFF
TRBJ2-1 TRBV2 CASSERTSGINEQFF
TRBJ1-4 TRBV6-5 CASSYSAFATNEKLFF
TRBJ2-1 TRBV6-1 CASSAQGAGYNEQFF
TRBJ2-6 TRBV10-3 CAIRARGGAGANVLTF
TRBJ1-1 TRBV19 CASSIMWDSSTEAFF
TRBJ2-5 TRBV7-7 CASSSGQRETQYF
TRBJ1-2 TRBV29-1 CSVDLLGYGYTF
TRBJ2-1 TRBV7-9 CASGGGSGSAYNEQFF
TRBJ2-6 TRBV2 CASSPTGANVLTF
TRBJ1-1 TRBV15 CATSSTRQGNTEAFF
TRBJ1-1 TRBV21-1 CASSMHGGGGDEAFF
TRBJ2-1 TRBV9 CASSVGAGNEQFF
TRBJ1-1 TRBV6-1 CASSVYRGAPEAFF
TRBJ2-3 TRBV12-5 CASGLSHSTDTQYF
TRBJ1-2 TRBV11-3 CASSLLPKEVGLGGYTF
TRBJ1-2 TRBV19 CASSVTGYGYTF
TRBJ1-5 TRBV2 CASSDKATGPNQPQHF
TRBJ2-6 TRBV4-1 CASTDLGQSGANVLTF
TRBJ2-5 TRBV6-1 CASSERRVSQETQYF
TRBJ2-7 TRBV6-1 CASSDMEGSQHEQYF
TRBJ1-5 TRBV30 CAWSAGLGNQPQHF
TRBJ2-1 TRBV7-2 CASSLARIGVSNEQFF
TRBJ1-2 TRBV11-2 CASSLGQGANYKDGYTF
TRBJ2-1 TRBV30 CAWSVGTSSYNEQFF